Below, 15 T cell receptor beta chains from the same sample are listed, as sequenced in a study of T cell repertoires in cytomegalovirus infection. Via MiXCR, TCRdb re-called the reads, giving one row per CDR3 protein. This table has roughly 720,000 distinct CDR3 sequences, less than 40% appearing once. Input material: PBMCs. The origin of the receptors is a human donor in good health (CMV status not recorded). Some clones in this sample may be carry-over from other donors' samples.

V usage is TRBV24-1 and J usage is TRBJ2-3, with 8 nucleotides matching TRBD1. Germline CDR1 and CDR2: KGHDR and SFDVKD. The CDR3 has 17 amino acids. V gave up 7 bases and J gave up 1 base; unmatched junction bases: 12. DNA for the CDR3: TGTGCCACCAGCCCGCTAGACCCGGGACAGGGCACAGATACGCAGTATTTT. It encodes CATSPLDPGQGTDTQYF.

This clonotype turned up a few times. V and J are TRBV4-1 and TRBJ1-4; D uncertain. The CDR3 extends over 14 amino acids. The germline CDR1 and CDR2 sequences are MGHRA and YSYEKL. V shed 0 bases and J shed 7 bases, with 9 bases lying between them. CDR3 sequence: CASSQEWFSEKLFF. The CDR3 DNA follows: TGCGCCAGCAGCCAAGAGTGGTTTTCTGAAAAACTGTTTTTT.

This clonotype turned up a few times. This rearrangement joins TRBV12-3 or TRBV12-4 to TRBJ2-1; tentatively, D is TRBD2 (6 bases). Between the trimmed V and J ends, which lost 5 bases and 5 bases, there was a span of 13 bases. This CDR3 is built from 14 residues. This chain's CDR3 is CASSPEGMDNEQFF. CDR3 sequence (DNA): TGTGCCAGCAGTCCGGAGGGAATGGACAATGAGCAGTTCTTC.

The chain employs TRBV4-1 and TRBJ2-7; 8 bases map to TRBD2. J gave up 2 bases and V 3 bases, and 6 bases lay outside the gene matches. The germline V gene has CDR1 MGHRA and CDR2 YSYEKL. CDR3 length: 15 amino acids. CDR3 in amino acids: CASSQTPGGPYEQYF. The CDR3 DNA sequence: TGCGCCAGCAGCCAGACCCCGGGGGGGCCCTACGAGCAGTACTTC.

This clonotype was counted a single time. The chain uses TRBV11-2 and TRBJ2-5, with a weak D call TRBD2 (6 bases). Germline V gene data show CDR1 as SGHAT and CDR2 as FQNNGV. The length of the CDR3 is 15 residues. Trimming pared 0 bases from V and 4 bases from J, leaving 12 bases between. CDR3 protein: CASSLEGGLGETQYF. The CDR3 bases are TGTGCCAGCAGCTTAGAGGGGGGTTTGGGAGAGACCCAGTACTTC.

The gene calls are TRBV18 and TRBJ2-2; a possible D gene is TRBD1 (5 bases). Germline lookup yields CDR1 KGHSH and CDR2 LQKENI. This CDR3 has 13 residues. Trimming left V 5 bases short and J 7 bases short, with 11 bases between. This CDR3 is CASSSRVDGELFF. CDR3 nucleotide sequence: TGTGCCAGCTCATCCAGGGTGGACGGGGAGCTGTTTTTT.

As to this clonotype: Germline is not matched at one junction end, which may reflect a read error. This rearrangement joins TRBV7-3 to TRBJ2-2, with D perhaps given as TRBD1 or TRBD2 (5 bases each). Germline V gives CDR1 SGHTA, CDR2 FQGTGA. The CDR3 totals 18 residues. The CDR3 DNA sequence: TGTGCCAGCAGCCCTTGGGTGAGGGGAACTACGAACACCGGGGAGCTGTATTTT. It encodes CASSPWVRGTTNTGELYF. The complete variable domain, with remaining parts taken from reference TRBV7-3 and TRBJ2-2, reads GAGVSQTPSNKVTEKGKYVELRCDPISGHTALYWYRQSLGQGPEFLIYFQGTGAADDSGLPNDRFFAVRPEGSVSTLKIQRTERGDSAVYLCASSPWVRGTTNTGELYFGEGSRLTVL.

This clonotype has a handful of counts. One end of the junction is discordant with germline, which a read error may explain. V and J are TRBV7-7 and TRBJ2-7, with 15 positions matching TRBD2. Germline CDR1 SSHAT, CDR2 FNYEAQ (reference sequence). This CDR3 comprises 16 residues. CDR3: CASSLGLAGGAGEQYF. In DNA form, the CDR3 reads TGTGCTAGCAGCCTAGGACTAGCGGGAGGGGCCGGTGAGCAGTACTTC.

The chain employs TRBV10-3 and TRBJ2-4, with 8 bases lining up with TRBD2. V lost 4 bases to trimming and J lost 6 bases; unmatched junction nucleotides: 8. The germline gives CDR1 ENHRY, CDR2 SYGVKD. This CDR3 region has 15 residues. CDR3 bases: TGTGCCATCAGTGCCCAGCGGGAGAGCTCAAACATTCAGTACTTC. It encodes CAISAQRESSNIQYF.

This clonotype turned up a few times. The genes are TRBV12-3 or TRBV12-4 and TRBJ1-2; D perhaps matches TRBD1 (6 bases). This CDR3 comprises 16 residues. V lost 2 bases and J lost 7, with 20 bases in between. The CDR3 DNA reads TGTGCCAGCAGTTTATACCGGGGGCCAACCGGAGTTGGCTACACCTTC. The encoded protein is CASSLYRGPTGVGYTF.

The CDR3 region is CSAVPHSYEQYF. Here the CDR3 DNA reads TGCAGTGCCGTCCCACATTCATACGAGCAGTACTTC. V is TRBV20-1 and J is TRBJ2-7, with D uncertain. The CDR3 covers 12 residues. Germline V gives CDR1 DFQATT, CDR2 SNEGSKA (reference sequence). V lost 6 bases and J lost 4, with 13 bases in between.

This chain links TRBV20-1 with TRBJ1-4, with TRBD1 identical over 9 bases. The CDR3 sequence is 19 residues long. Per the germline V gene, CDR1 is DFQATT and CDR2 is SNEGSKA (reference sequence). Germline trimming cut 0 bases from V and 5 bases from J; bases unmatched to any gene: 16. This CDR3 is CSARDRTGDGFHQNEKLFF. CDR3 nucleotide sequence: TGCAGTGCTAGAGACCGGACAGGGGACGGATTTCATCAAAATGAAAAACTGTTTTTT.

This sequence joins TRBV19 and TRBJ2-2; D might be TRBD2 (6 bases). Germline values: CDR1 LNHDA, CDR2 SQIVND (reference sequence). This CDR3 spans 16 amino acids. V lost 4 bases to trimming and J lost 1 base, with 13 bases between them. The CDR3 here is CASSKMGLWNTGELFF. CDR3 DNA sequence: TGTGCCAGTAGTAAAATGGGACTTTGGAACACCGGGGAGCTGTTTTTT.

The CDR3 coding sequence is TGTGCCAGCAGTCGCGTCAGAGCCAATTCACCCCTCCACTTT. Its protein is CASSRVRANSPLHF. V and J are TRBV6-8 and TRBJ1-6; no reliable D call. This CDR3 has 14 residues. The ends were cut back, 5 bases at V and 7 bases at J, with 12 bases in the middle. The germline gives CDR1 MNHGY, CDR2 SAAAGT.

The rearrangement joins TRBV29-1 to TRBJ1-4; 7 bases are a match to TRBD1. Germline CDR1 is SQVTM and CDR2 is ANQGSEA. This CDR3 is 13 amino acids long. V gave up 7 bases and J gave up 7 bases; unmatched junction bases: 9. Written as DNA, the CDR3 is TGCAGCGCCTCGACAGGGACCTTTGAAAAACTGTTTTTT. Its translation: CSASTGTFEKLFF.